Listed below are T cell receptor beta chains from one sample, sequenced in a study of cytomegalovirus exposure and HLA in healthy donors. Assay used: immunoSEQ multiplex PCR; TCRdb lists only in-frame clones, some missing. The sample records about 58,000 clones, roughly nine tenths being singletons. Sequenced: PBMCs. The source is a man younger than 30 in good health and CMV-seronegative. Each CDR3 is given with its conserved first and last residue. The order of the fields is clone size, CDR3 length, J gene, D gene, V gene, CDR3 protein, CDR3 DNA. A D gene is named only where the DNA matches it firmly. Only part of the rows carry a size: once, few, many, or a class if the clone is expanded.

clone size: NA; CDR3 length: 16; J gene: TRBJ1-2; D gene: NA; V gene: TRBV13; CDR3 protein: CASSLGGIHPNYGYTF; CDR3 DNA: TGTGCCAGCAGCTTAGGCGGGATACACCCTAACTATGGCTACACCTTC
clone size: few; CDR3 length: 17; J gene: TRBJ2-7; D gene: NA; V gene: TRBV4-1; CDR3 protein: CASSQVFGATSSYEQYF; CDR3 DNA: TGCGCCAGCAGCCAAGTTTTTGGGGCGACGAGCTCCTACGAGCAGTACTTC
clone size: once; CDR3 length: 14; J gene: TRBJ1-4; D gene: NA; V gene: TRBV7-9; CDR3 protein: CASSANRVSEKLFF; CDR3 DNA: TGTGCCAGCAGCGCCAACAGGGTGAGCGAAAAACTGTTTTTT
clone size: NA; CDR3 length: 16; J gene: TRBJ2-7; D gene: NA; V gene: TRBV10-1; CDR3 protein: CASSDKGGGSLYEQYF; CDR3 DNA: TGCGCCAGCAGTGACAAAGGAGGGGGCAGCCTCTACGAGCAGTACTTC
clone size: NA; CDR3 length: 16; J gene: TRBJ2-6; D gene: TRBD2; V gene: TRBV7-8; CDR3 protein: CASTGGSLSGANVLTF; CDR3 DNA: TGTGCCAGCACGGGAGGCAGCCTCTCTGGGGCCAACGTCCTGACTTTC
clone size: NA; CDR3 length: 13; J gene: TRBJ2-1; D gene: NA; V gene: TRBV7-9; CDR3 protein: CASSLAPFNEQFF; CDR3 DNA: TGTGCCAGCAGCTTAGCCCCCTTCAATGAGCAGTTCTTC
clone size: NA; CDR3 length: 16; J gene: TRBJ2-7; D gene: TRBD1; V gene: TRBV11-3; CDR3 protein: CASSRATGRSVYEQYF; CDR3 DNA: TGTGCCAGCAGCCGGGCGACAGGGCGGAGCGTTTACGAGCAGTACTTC
clone size: NA; CDR3 length: 13; J gene: TRBJ1-5; D gene: NA; V gene: TRBV29-1; CDR3 protein: CSVRGGRDQPQHF; CDR3 DNA: TGCAGCGTAAGAGGAGGAAGGGATCAGCCCCAGCATTTT
clone size: few; CDR3 length: 15; J gene: TRBJ1-2; D gene: TRBD1; V gene: TRBV5-1; CDR3 protein: CASSLATGGGYGYTF; CDR3 DNA: TGCGCCAGCAGCTTGGCAACAGGGGGAGGCTATGGCTACACCTTC
clone size: NA; CDR3 length: 19; J gene: TRBJ2-7; D gene: TRBD2; V gene: TRBV5-4; CDR3 protein: CASSLGLAGDPRASYEQYF; CDR3 DNA: TGTGCCAGCAGCTTGGGCCTAGCGGGAGACCCCCGCGCCTCCTACGAGCAGTACTTC
clone size: NA; CDR3 length: 16; J gene: TRBJ2-4; D gene: TRBD2; V gene: TRBV7-2; CDR3 protein: CASSLGAGGSKNIQYF; CDR3 DNA: TGTGCCAGCAGCTTAGGGGCGGGGGGCTCCAAAAACATTCAGTACTTC
clone size: NA; CDR3 length: 17; J gene: TRBJ2-1; D gene: TRBD2; V gene: TRBV14; CDR3 protein: CASSQEGAGGSSYEQFF; CDR3 DNA: TGTGCCAGCAGCCAAGAGGGAGCGGGAGGGAGTAGTTATGAGCAGTTCTTC
clone size: NA; CDR3 length: 13; J gene: TRBJ2-1; D gene: TRBD2; V gene: TRBV30; CDR3 protein: CAWTSGNYNEQFF; CDR3 DNA: TGTGCCTGGACTAGCGGCAACTACAATGAGCAGTTCTTC
clone size: NA; CDR3 length: 16; J gene: TRBJ2-3; D gene: NA; V gene: TRBV9; CDR3 protein: CASSVDVRTSTDTQYF; CDR3 DNA: TGTGCCAGCAGCGTAGACGTGAGGACTAGCACAGATACGCAGTATTTT
clone size: few; CDR3 length: 14; J gene: TRBJ2-2; D gene: NA; V gene: TRBV18; CDR3 protein: CASSRDRNTGELFF; CDR3 DNA: TGTGCCAGCTCACGTGACAGGAACACCGGGGAGCTGTTTTTT
clone size: once; CDR3 length: 14; J gene: TRBJ2-2; D gene: NA; V gene: TRBV15; CDR3 protein: CATSRSQGIGELFF; CDR3 DNA: TGTGCCACCAGCAGGTCACAGGGCATCGGGGAGCTGTTTTTT
clone size: NA; CDR3 length: 15; J gene: TRBJ2-7; D gene: NA; V gene: TRBV29-1; CDR3 protein: CSVELADTSSYEQYF; CDR3 DNA: TGCAGCGTTGAACTCGCGGACACGAGCTCCTACGAGCAGTACTTC
clone size: NA; CDR3 length: 15; J gene: TRBJ2-7; D gene: NA; V gene: TRBV19; CDR3 protein: CASSISASSAYEQYF; CDR3 DNA: TGTGCCAGTAGTATTTCAGCGAGCTCCGCCTACGAGCAGTACTTC
clone size: NA; CDR3 length: 15; J gene: TRBJ1-5; D gene: NA; V gene: TRBV19; CDR3 protein: CASSFNIISNQPQHF; CDR3 DNA: TGTGCCAGTAGTTTTAACATTATTAGCAATCAGCCCCAGCATTTT
clone size: NA; CDR3 length: 17; J gene: TRBJ2-2; D gene: NA; V gene: TRBV4-3; CDR3 protein: CASSQVMLALNTGELFF; CDR3 DNA: TGCGCCAGCAGTCAAGTCATGTTAGCTCTCAACACCGGGGAGCTGTTTTTT
clone size: once; CDR3 length: 13; J gene: TRBJ1-2; D gene: TRBD1; V gene: TRBV7-9; CDR3 protein: CASSPRTGYGYTF; CDR3 DNA: TGTGCCAGCAGCCCGAGGACAGGCTACGGCTACACCTTC
clone size: once; CDR3 length: 12; J gene: TRBJ2-3; D gene: NA; V gene: TRBV6-5; CDR3 protein: CASRSRGDTQYF; CDR3 DNA: TGTGCCAGCAGATCACGGGGAGATACGCAGTATTTT
clone size: once; CDR3 length: 13; J gene: TRBJ1-1; D gene: NA; V gene: TRBV5-1; CDR3 protein: CASRQGLNTEAFF; CDR3 DNA: TGCGCCAGCAGACAGGGCCTGAACACTGAAGCTTTCTTT
clone size: NA; CDR3 length: 14; J gene: TRBJ2-2; D gene: NA; V gene: TRBV4-1; CDR3 protein: CASSQEGGWRELFF; CDR3 DNA: TGCGCCAGCAGCCAAGAAGGAGGATGGAGGGAGCTGTTTTTT
clone size: once; CDR3 length: 17; J gene: TRBJ2-3; D gene: TRBD2; V gene: TRBV7-3; CDR3 protein: CASPLPRGGRAFDTQYF; CDR3 DNA: TGTGCCAGCCCCCTCCCCCGGGGTGGGAGGGCCTTCGATACGCAGTATTTT
clone size: NA; CDR3 length: 15; J gene: TRBJ1-1; D gene: NA; V gene: TRBV5-3; CDR3 protein: CARSGLNRERTEAFF; CDR3 DNA: TGTGCCAGAAGCGGACTAAATCGAGAACGCACTGAAGCTTTCTTT
clone size: NA; CDR3 length: 12; J gene: TRBJ1-1; D gene: NA; V gene: TRBV19; CDR3 protein: CASTGGNTEAFF; CDR3 DNA: TGTGCCAGTACCGGGGGTAACACTGAAGCTTTCTTT
clone size: NA; CDR3 length: 14; J gene: TRBJ1-1; D gene: NA; V gene: TRBV5-4; CDR3 protein: CASSPAGGNTEAFF; CDR3 DNA: TGTGCCAGCAGCCCCGCCGGGGGTAACACTGAAGCTTTCTTT
clone size: NA; CDR3 length: 16; J gene: TRBJ2-7; D gene: NA; V gene: TRBV2; CDR3 protein: CASSDRGTVPTYEQYF; CDR3 DNA: TGTGCCAGCAGTGACCGCGGGACAGTACCTACCTACGAGCAGTACTTC
clone size: NA; CDR3 length: 14; J gene: TRBJ2-1; D gene: NA; V gene: TRBV11-2; CDR3 protein: CASSLAPVVYEQFF; CDR3 DNA: TGTGCCAGCAGCTTAGCCCCGGTGGTCTATGAGCAGTTCTTC
clone size: NA; CDR3 length: 18; J gene: TRBJ1-5; D gene: NA; V gene: TRBV19; CDR3 protein: CASSIGWGGRGNNQPQHF; CDR3 DNA: TGTGCCAGTAGTATAGGGTGGGGAGGAAGAGGGAACAATCAGCCCCAGCATTTT
clone size: NA; CDR3 length: 16; J gene: TRBJ2-2; D gene: TRBD1; V gene: TRBV28; CDR3 protein: CASSEPGQGSAGELFF; CDR3 DNA: TGTGCCAGCAGTGAACCGGGACAGGGTTCCGCCGGGGAGCTGTTTTTT
clone size: NA; CDR3 length: 14; J gene: TRBJ2-3; D gene: NA; V gene: TRBV5-1; CDR3 protein: CASSLASGTDTQYF; CDR3 DNA: TGCGCCAGCAGCTTGGCCTCAGGTACAGATACGCAGTATTTT
clone size: NA; CDR3 length: 15; J gene: TRBJ2-1; D gene: NA; V gene: TRBV5-1; CDR3 protein: CASSLEGRVNNEQFF; CDR3 DNA: TGCGCCAGCAGCTTGGAAGGGAGAGTAAACAATGAGCAGTTCTTC
clone size: NA; CDR3 length: 13; J gene: TRBJ2-3; D gene: TRBD1; V gene: TRBV10-3; CDR3 protein: CAIGTGSTDTQYF; CDR3 DNA: TGTGCCATCGGGACAGGCAGCACAGATACGCAGTATTTT
clone size: NA; CDR3 length: 15; J gene: TRBJ2-1; D gene: NA; V gene: TRBV7-2; CDR3 protein: CASSISGPNYNEQFF; CDR3 DNA: TGTGCCAGCAGCATCAGCGGGCCCAACTACAATGAGCAGTTCTTC
clone size: once; CDR3 length: 11; J gene: TRBJ2-1; D gene: NA; V gene: TRBV5-4; CDR3 protein: CASSLQNEQFF; CDR3 DNA: TGTGCCAGCAGCCTTCAGAATGAGCAGTTCTTC
clone size: NA; CDR3 length: 15; J gene: TRBJ2-1; D gene: NA; V gene: TRBV7-9; CDR3 protein: CASRHPGLDGGEQFF; CDR3 DNA: TGTGCCAGCAGGCACCCGGGACTCGACGGGGGTGAGCAGTTCTTC
clone size: once; CDR3 length: 15; J gene: TRBJ2-2; D gene: NA; V gene: TRBV6-4; CDR3 protein: CASRRQSTNTGELFF; CDR3 DNA: TGTGCCAGCAGAAGACAGAGTACGAACACCGGGGAGCTGTTTTTT